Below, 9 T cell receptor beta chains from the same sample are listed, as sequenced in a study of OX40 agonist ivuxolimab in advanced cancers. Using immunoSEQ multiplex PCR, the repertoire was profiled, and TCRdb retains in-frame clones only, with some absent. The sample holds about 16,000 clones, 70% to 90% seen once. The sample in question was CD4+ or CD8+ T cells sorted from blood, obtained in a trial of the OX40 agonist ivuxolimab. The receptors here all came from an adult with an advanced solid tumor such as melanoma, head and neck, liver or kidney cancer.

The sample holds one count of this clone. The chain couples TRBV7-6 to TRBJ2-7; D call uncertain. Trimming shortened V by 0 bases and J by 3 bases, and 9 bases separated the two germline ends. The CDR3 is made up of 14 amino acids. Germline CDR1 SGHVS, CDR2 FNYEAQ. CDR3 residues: CASSLATTDYEQYF. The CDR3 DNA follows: TGTGCCAGCAGCTTAGCTACCACCGACTACGAGCAGTACTTC.

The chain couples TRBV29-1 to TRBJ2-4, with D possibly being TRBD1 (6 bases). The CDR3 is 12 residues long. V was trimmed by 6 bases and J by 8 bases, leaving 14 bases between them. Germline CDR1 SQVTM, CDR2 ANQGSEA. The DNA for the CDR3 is TGCAGCGTCCTACAGGGTCCGGACATTCAGTACTTC. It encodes CSVLQGPDIQYF.

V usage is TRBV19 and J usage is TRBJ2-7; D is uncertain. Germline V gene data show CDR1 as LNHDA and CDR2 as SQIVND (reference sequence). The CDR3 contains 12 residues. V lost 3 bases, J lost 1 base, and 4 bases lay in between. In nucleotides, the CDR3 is TGTGCCAGTAGTATCGGATCCTACGAGCAGTACTTC. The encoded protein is CASSIGSYEQYF.

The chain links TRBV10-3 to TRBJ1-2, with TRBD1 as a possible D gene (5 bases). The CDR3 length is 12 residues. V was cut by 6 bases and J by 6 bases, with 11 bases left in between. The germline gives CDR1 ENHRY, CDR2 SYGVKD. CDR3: CAISRGADGYTF. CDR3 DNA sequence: TGTGCCATCAGCCGCGGGGCTGATGGCTACACCTTC.

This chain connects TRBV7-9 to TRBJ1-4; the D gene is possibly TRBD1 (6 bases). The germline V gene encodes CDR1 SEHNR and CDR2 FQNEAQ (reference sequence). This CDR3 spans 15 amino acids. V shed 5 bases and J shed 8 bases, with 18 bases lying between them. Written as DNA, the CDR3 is TGTGCCAGCAGCCCCCTCCAGGGGTCGGGAGAAAAACTGTTTTTT. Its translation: CASSPLQGSGEKLFF.

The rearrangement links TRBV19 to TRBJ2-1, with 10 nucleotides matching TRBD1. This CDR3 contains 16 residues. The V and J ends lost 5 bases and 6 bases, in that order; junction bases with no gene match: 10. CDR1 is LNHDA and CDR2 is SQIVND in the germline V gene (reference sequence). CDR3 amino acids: CASSHTPGQGFNEQFF. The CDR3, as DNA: TGTGCCAGTAGTCATACGCCGGGACAGGGGTTCAATGAGCAGTTCTTC.

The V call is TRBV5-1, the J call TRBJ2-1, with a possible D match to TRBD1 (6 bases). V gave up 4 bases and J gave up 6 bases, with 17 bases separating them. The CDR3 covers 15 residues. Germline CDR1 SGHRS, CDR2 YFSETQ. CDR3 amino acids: CASSRSVGAVNEQFF. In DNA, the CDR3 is TGCGCCAGCAGCCGCTCTGTGGGGGCTGTCAATGAGCAGTTCTTC. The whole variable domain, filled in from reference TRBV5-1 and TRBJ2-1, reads KAGVTQTPRYLIKTRGQQVTLSCSPISGHRSVSWYQQTPGQGLQFLFEYFSETQRNKGNFPGRFSGRQFSNSRSEMNVSTLELGDSALYLCASSRSVGAVNEQFFGPGTRLTVL.

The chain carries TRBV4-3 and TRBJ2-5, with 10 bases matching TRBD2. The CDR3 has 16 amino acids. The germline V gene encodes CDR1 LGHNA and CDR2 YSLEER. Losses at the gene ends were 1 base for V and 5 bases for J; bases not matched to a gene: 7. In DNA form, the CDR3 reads TGCGCCAGCAGCCAAGGAGCGGGGGGGCCTAGGGAGACCCAGTACTTC. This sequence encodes CASSQGAGGPRETQYF.

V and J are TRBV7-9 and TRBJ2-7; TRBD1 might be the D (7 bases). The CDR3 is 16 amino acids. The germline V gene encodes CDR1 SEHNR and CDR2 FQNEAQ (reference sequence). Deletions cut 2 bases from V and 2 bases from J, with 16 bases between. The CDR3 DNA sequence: TGTGCCAGCAGCTTACTGGGGGGACAGCCTACCTACGAGCAGTACTTC. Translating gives CASSLLGGQPTYEQYF. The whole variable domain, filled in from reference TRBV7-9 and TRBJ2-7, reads DTGVSQNPRHKITKRGQNVTFRCDPISEHNRLYWYRQTLGQGPEFLTYFQNEAQLEKSRLLSDRFSAERPKGSFSTLEIQRTEQGDSAMYLCASSLLGGQPTYEQYFGPGTRLTVT.